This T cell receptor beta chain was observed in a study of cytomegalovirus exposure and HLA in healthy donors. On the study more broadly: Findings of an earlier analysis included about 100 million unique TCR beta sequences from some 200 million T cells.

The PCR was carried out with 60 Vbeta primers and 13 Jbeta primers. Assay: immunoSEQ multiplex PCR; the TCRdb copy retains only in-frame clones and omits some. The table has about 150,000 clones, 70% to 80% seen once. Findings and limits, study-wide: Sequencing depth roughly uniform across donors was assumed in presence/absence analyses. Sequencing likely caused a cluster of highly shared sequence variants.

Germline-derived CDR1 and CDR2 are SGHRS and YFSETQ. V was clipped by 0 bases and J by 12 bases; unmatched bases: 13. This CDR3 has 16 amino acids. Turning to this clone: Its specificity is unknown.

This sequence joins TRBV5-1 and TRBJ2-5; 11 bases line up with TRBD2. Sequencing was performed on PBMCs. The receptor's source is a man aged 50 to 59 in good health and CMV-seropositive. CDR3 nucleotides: TGCGCCAGCAGCTTGGGTTTTACAGGGACTAGCGGCCCCGAGTACTTC. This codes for CASSLGFTGTSGPEYF.